This is a list of T cell receptor beta chains from one sample in a study of T cell responses to AZD1222 COVID-19 vaccine. Only in-frame clones appear in the TCRdb table, and some are missing; sequencing was by immunoSEQ multiplex PCR. The table lists around 180,000 clones, 94% of them singletons, with 7% to 9.5% in the top ten. The sample was peripheral blood, taken on day 0 of AZD1222 vaccination. All receptors derive from an adult in good health. The CDR3 runs from the conserved cysteine through the conserved F or W. Each record gives: CDR3 protein, CDR3 DNA, D gene, clone size, J gene, CDR3 length, V gene. The D gene is left open where the match is weak. The size field is filled for only some rows; it gives once, few, many or a size class.

cdr3_aa: CAISEWTGGTDTQYF; cdr3_nt: TGTGCCATCAGTGAGTGGACAGGGGGCACAGATACGCAGTATTTT; d_call: TRBD1; clone_size: .; j_call: TRBJ2-3; cdr3_length: 15; v_call: TRBV10-3
cdr3_aa: CAWIRRGGGGDGYTF; cdr3_nt: TGTGCCTGGATCCGACGGGGTGGGGGAGGCGATGGCTACACCTTC; d_call: .; clone_size: once; j_call: TRBJ1-2; cdr3_length: 15; v_call: TRBV30
cdr3_aa: CASSWGLAGLNEQFF; cdr3_nt: TGCGCCAGCAGCTGGGGACTAGCGGGACTCAATGAGCAGTTCTTC; d_call: TRBD2; clone_size: .; j_call: TRBJ2-1; cdr3_length: 15; v_call: TRBV5-1
cdr3_aa: CASSSGQQETQYF; cdr3_nt: TGTGCCAGCAGCTCGGGACAGCAAGAGACCCAGTACTTC; d_call: TRBD1; clone_size: .; j_call: TRBJ2-5; cdr3_length: 13; v_call: TRBV5-4
cdr3_aa: CASSLGWVATDTQYF; cdr3_nt: TGTGCCAGCAGCTTAGGGTGGGTAGCAACAGATACGCAGTATTTT; d_call: .; clone_size: .; j_call: TRBJ2-3; cdr3_length: 15; v_call: TRBV7-9
cdr3_aa: CASSPPRTSGVGEQFF; cdr3_nt: TGTGCCAGCTCACCACCGCGGACTAGCGGGGTTGGTGAGCAGTTCTTC; d_call: TRBD2; clone_size: .; j_call: TRBJ2-1; cdr3_length: 16; v_call: TRBV18
cdr3_aa: CASSSRGGDISYEQYF; cdr3_nt: TGCGCCAGCAGCTCCCGAGGGGGGGACATCTCCTACGAGCAGTACTTC; d_call: .; clone_size: .; j_call: TRBJ2-7; cdr3_length: 16; v_call: TRBV4-1
cdr3_aa: CASSRNEQYF; cdr3_nt: TGTGCCAGCTCGCGGAACGAGCAGTACTTC; d_call: .; clone_size: .; j_call: TRBJ2-7; cdr3_length: 10; v_call: TRBV12-3/TRBV12-4
cdr3_aa: CASSQGARPAYEQYF; cdr3_nt: TGTGCCAGCTCCCAAGGGGCACGGCCTGCCTACGAGCAGTACTTC; d_call: .; clone_size: .; j_call: TRBJ2-7; cdr3_length: 15; v_call: TRBV6-5
cdr3_aa: CASSSGTENYGYTF; cdr3_nt: TGCGCCAGCAGCTCCGGGACAGAGAACTATGGCTACACCTTC; d_call: TRBD1; clone_size: .; j_call: TRBJ1-2; cdr3_length: 14; v_call: TRBV5-1
cdr3_aa: CASSEVLGGALYGYTF; cdr3_nt: TGTGCCAGCAGTGAAGTCCTAGGGGGCGCGTTGTATGGCTACACCTTC; d_call: TRBD1; clone_size: .; j_call: TRBJ1-2; cdr3_length: 16; v_call: TRBV6-1
cdr3_aa: CASSEDRVSGEQYF; cdr3_nt: TGCGCCAGCAGCGAGGACAGGGTGTCAGGGGAGCAGTACTTC; d_call: TRBD1; clone_size: .; j_call: TRBJ2-7; cdr3_length: 14; v_call: TRBV5-1
cdr3_aa: CASSLRFPNTEAFF; cdr3_nt: TGTGCCAGCAGCTTAAGGTTCCCGAACACTGAAGCTTTCTTT; d_call: .; clone_size: .; j_call: TRBJ1-1; cdr3_length: 14; v_call: TRBV7-9
cdr3_aa: CASMGSGRSGTKNIQYF; cdr3_nt: TGTGCCAGCATGGGTAGCGGGAGGTCCGGGACCAAAAACATTCAGTACTTC; d_call: TRBD2; clone_size: .; j_call: TRBJ2-4; cdr3_length: 17; v_call: TRBV2
cdr3_aa: CASSLDRTRKYEQYF; cdr3_nt: TGTGCCAGCAGCTTAGACAGGACTAGGAAATACGAGCAGTACTTC; d_call: TRBD2; clone_size: .; j_call: TRBJ2-7; cdr3_length: 15; v_call: TRBV7-2
cdr3_aa: CASSKGGNQPQHF; cdr3_nt: TGTGCCAGCAGTAAAGGGGGCAATCAGCCCCAGCATTTT; d_call: .; clone_size: .; j_call: TRBJ1-5; cdr3_length: 13; v_call: TRBV6-4
cdr3_aa: CASSLVVGLEETQYF; cdr3_nt: TGTGCCAGCAGCTTAGTGGTAGGGCTTGAAGAGACCCAGTACTTC; d_call: .; clone_size: once; j_call: TRBJ2-5; cdr3_length: 15; v_call: TRBV7-9
cdr3_aa: CASSLRAGPQYSGNTIYF; cdr3_nt: TGTGCCAGCAGCCTACGAGCGGGCCCGCAATACTCTGGAAACACCATATATTTT; d_call: .; clone_size: once; j_call: TRBJ1-3; cdr3_length: 18; v_call: TRBV11-2
cdr3_aa: CASSFSGLAGAGGELFF; cdr3_nt: TGCGCCAGCAGCTTTTCGGGACTAGCGGGAGCGGGCGGGGAGCTGTTTTTT; d_call: TRBD2; clone_size: .; j_call: TRBJ2-2; cdr3_length: 17; v_call: TRBV5-1
cdr3_aa: CASSPRWADRGYEQYF; cdr3_nt: TGTGCCAGCAGTCCCCGATGGGCCGACCGGGGGTACGAGCAGTACTTC; d_call: .; clone_size: once; j_call: TRBJ2-7; cdr3_length: 16; v_call: TRBV6-2/TRBV6-3
cdr3_aa: CASSLDYLNNEQFF; cdr3_nt: TGTGCCAGCAGTTTGGACTACCTGAACAATGAGCAGTTCTTC; d_call: .; clone_size: .; j_call: TRBJ2-1; cdr3_length: 14; v_call: TRBV6-2/TRBV6-3
cdr3_aa: CSASAVNTEAFF; cdr3_nt: TGCAGTGCTAGTGCCGTGAACACTGAAGCTTTCTTT; d_call: .; clone_size: .; j_call: TRBJ1-1; cdr3_length: 12; v_call: TRBV20-1
cdr3_aa: CAWSSALWTGSYEQYF; cdr3_nt: TGTGCCTGGAGTTCCGCCCTTTGGACAGGGAGTTACGAGCAGTACTTC; d_call: TRBD1; clone_size: once; j_call: TRBJ2-7; cdr3_length: 16; v_call: TRBV30
cdr3_aa: CASSPGGNHEQYF; cdr3_nt: TGTGCCAGCTCTCCCGGCGGGAACCACGAGCAGTACTTC; d_call: .; clone_size: .; j_call: TRBJ2-7; cdr3_length: 13; v_call: TRBV6-5
cdr3_aa: CASSRQGASQPQHF; cdr3_nt: TGTGCCAGCAGCCGACAGGGGGCAAGTCAGCCCCAGCATTTT; d_call: TRBD1; clone_size: .; j_call: TRBJ1-5; cdr3_length: 14; v_call: TRBV6-6
cdr3_aa: CAIRDGQRLNQPQHF; cdr3_nt: TGTGCCATCAGAGACGGACAGAGACTTAATCAGCCCCAGCATTTT; d_call: .; clone_size: .; j_call: TRBJ1-5; cdr3_length: 15; v_call: TRBV10-3
cdr3_aa: CASSPGGVNTGELFF; cdr3_nt: TGTGCCAGCAGCCCCGGCGGGGTGAACACCGGGGAGCTGTTTTTT; d_call: .; clone_size: .; j_call: TRBJ2-2; cdr3_length: 15; v_call: TRBV7-8
cdr3_aa: CASSFLAGGPADTQYF; cdr3_nt: TGTGCCAGCAGCTTTTTAGCGGGAGGGCCTGCAGATACGCAGTATTTT; d_call: TRBD2; clone_size: .; j_call: TRBJ2-3; cdr3_length: 16; v_call: TRBV5-5
cdr3_aa: CAWSVETSGLSQYF; cdr3_nt: TGTGCCTGGAGTGTGGAGACTAGCGGCTTGTCGCAGTACTTC; d_call: TRBD2; clone_size: .; j_call: TRBJ2-7; cdr3_length: 14; v_call: TRBV30
cdr3_aa: CATSRVSAEAFF; cdr3_nt: TGTGCCACCAGCAGAGTCTCAGCTGAAGCTTTCTTT; d_call: .; clone_size: few; j_call: TRBJ1-1; cdr3_length: 12; v_call: TRBV15
cdr3_aa: CASSTRLAGGYEQYF; cdr3_nt: TGCGCCAGCAGCACACGACTAGCGGGAGGATACGAGCAGTACTTC; d_call: TRBD2; clone_size: .; j_call: TRBJ2-7; cdr3_length: 15; v_call: TRBV5-1
cdr3_aa: CASSLSLREQFF; cdr3_nt: TGTGCCAGCAGCCTCTCACTTAGGGAGCAGTTCTTC; d_call: .; clone_size: .; j_call: TRBJ2-1; cdr3_length: 12; v_call: TRBV3-1/TRBV3-2
cdr3_aa: CSVPGGALGYTF; cdr3_nt: TGCAGCGTACCCGGGGGGGCGCTTGGCTACACCTTC; d_call: .; clone_size: .; j_call: TRBJ1-2; cdr3_length: 12; v_call: TRBV29-1